This note documents a single TCR beta chain sequence. The entry originates in a study of cytomegalovirus exposure and HLA in healthy donors. From germline, CDR1 is MDHEN and CDR2 SYDVKM. V was cut by 7 bases and J by 9 bases, with 22 bases left in between. CDR3 length: 15 residues. PCR involved 60 Vbeta and 13 Jbeta primers. The repertoire was sequenced with immunoSEQ multiplex PCR; TCRdb's copy has only in-frame clones and lacks some. The sample gives about 200,000 clones, 65% to 90% of which show up once; around 1.4% is in the top ten. Sample: PBMCs. This chain uses TRBV28 with TRBJ2-1; D gene uncertain. The sequence came from a girl aged 10-17 years in good health and CMV-seronegative. The CDR3 region is CASTTGRVAVSEQFF. The CDR3 nucleotides are TGTGCCAGCACTACTGGCCGGGTTGCTGTATCTGAGCAGTTCTTC.